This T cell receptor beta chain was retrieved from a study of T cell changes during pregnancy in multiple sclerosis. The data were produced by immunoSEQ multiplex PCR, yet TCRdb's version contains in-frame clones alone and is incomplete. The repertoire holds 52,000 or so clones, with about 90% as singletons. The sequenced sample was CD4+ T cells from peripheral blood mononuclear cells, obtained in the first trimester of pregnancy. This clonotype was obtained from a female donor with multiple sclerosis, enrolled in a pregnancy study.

CDR3 in DNA: TGTGCCAGCAGTGATTCTGGAGACTATGGCTACACCTTC. It is translated as CASSDSGDYGYTF. V is TRBV2 and J is TRBJ1-2, with D uncertain. The CDR3 is 13 amino acids. Per germline, CDR1 SNHLY and CDR2 FYNNEI. The V end was cut by 3 bases, the J end by 3 bases, with 8 bases between.